The present T cell receptor beta chain was sequenced within a study of T cell repertoires in cytomegalovirus infection. Study-wide background: CMV epitopes that were recently identified and HLA-C-restricted were used alongside well-studied HLA-B-restricted ones. CMV infection plus the matching HLA type was flagged by public TCR beta signatures.

Trimming shortened V by 0 bases and J by 2 bases, and 13 bases separated the two germline ends. Germline CDR1 is MNHEY and CDR2 is SVGAGI. The length of the CDR3 is 16 residues. TCRdb redid the calling of the reads with MiXCR, one entry per CDR3 protein. The sample carries a few hundred thousand distinct CDR3 sequences, around two fifths recorded once. General study results and limits: Summed frequency of public TCR beta families distinguished CMV carriers with the relevant HLA. Ex vivo, HLA-C-restricted CMV-specific TCR beta clonotypes prevailed over the rest of the response.

This clonotype was found a few times. No antigen is known for it. The clonotype was recovered from a human donor in good health (CMV status not recorded). Some clones in this sample may be carry-over from other donors' samples. The rearrangement links TRBV6-5 to TRBJ2-5; perhaps TRBD2 as D (5 bases). Sequencing was performed on cultured PBMCs, taken from culture after CMV antigen stimulation. This CDR3 reads CASSYSIPGLQETQYF. The CDR3 DNA reads as TGTGCCAGCAGTTACTCCATACCGGGATTACAAGAGACCCAGTACTTC.